Shown below are 15 T cell receptor beta chains from a single sample sequenced in a study of T cells after yellow fever vaccination (dated 2019 in TCRdb). Libraries were prepared through 5' RACE. The instrument given in TCRdb is Illumina NovaSeq 6000. TCRdb reprocessed the public reads (quality trimming at Q25 with fastp, clone calling with MiXCR) and kept in-frame beta chains. Here each entry gathers all rows of one CDR3 protein and keeps the most common genes and DNA. Here the sample has 85,000 to 100,000 distinct CDR3 sequences; about 5.8% occur a single time. The ten largest make up under 50% of the sample. The treatment or condition label corresponds to: live attenuated yellow fever vaccine strain. Sequenced material: CD8+ T cells sorted from PBMCs, taken 10 days after the yellow fever booster vaccination. The receptor source for this set is a man between 18 and 35 years old who received the YFV17D yellow fever vaccine.

This clonotype has more than one count but fewer than ten. The V and J genes are TRBV6-2 or TRBV6-3 and TRBJ2-1; 8 bases are a match to TRBD1. This CDR3 comprises 16 residues. Germline CDR1 reads MNHEY; CDR2 reads SVGEGT. With 5 bases clipped from V and 8 bases from J, the junction kept 14 bases outside the gene matches. CDR3 DNA sequence: TGTGCCAGCAGTACTAATGAGAACAGGGGGATCTATGAGCAGTTCTTC. Translated, it gives CASSTNENRGIYEQFF.

The table lists this clonotype with many counts. This chain uses TRBV12-3 or TRBV12-4 with TRBJ1-2; D possibly corresponds to TRBD1 (5 bases). With 6 bases removed from V and 4 bases from J, the gap between germline ends came to 12 bases. The CDR3 totals 13 residues. CDR3 sequence (DNA): TGTGCCAGCAGCCTCGGGGCCAGCTATGGCTACACCTTC. This codes for CASSLGASYGYTF.

The chain combines TRBV6-2 or TRBV6-3 with TRBJ2-2; TRBD1 or TRBD2 may be the D gene (5 bases each). The CDR3 consists of 12 residues. Germline V lookup: CDR1 MNHEY, CDR2 SVGEGT. V shed 9 bases and J shed 6 bases, with 11 bases lying between them. CDR3 coding DNA: TGTGCCAGTCAGCCGGGGCCCGGGGAGCTGTTTTTT. This gives the protein CASQPGPGELFF.

This clonotype has only a few counts. The chain employs TRBV7-9 and TRBJ2-5, with 8 bases that match TRBD2. Unmatched junction bases numbered 6, after V lost 2 bases and J lost 4 bases. CDR1 and CDR2 (germline): SEHNR, FQNEAQ (reference sequence). This CDR3 comprises 15 residues. The CDR3: CASSLLIAGTETQYF. The CDR3 DNA sequence: TGTGCCAGCAGCTTATTAATAGCGGGGACAGAGACCCAGTACTTC.

This clonotype showed up just a few times. The chain recombines TRBV7-6 with TRBJ1-4; D possibly corresponds to TRBD1 (5 bases). The CDR3 is made up of 16 amino acids. Germline assignment: CDR1 SGHVS and CDR2 FNYEAQ. Trimming removed 5 bases at V and 0 bases at J, with 13 bases between. CDR3 sequence reads: CASSIYSTATNEKLFF. The CDR3 DNA sequence: TGTGCCAGCAGCATTTACTCGACAGCAACTAATGAAAAACTGTTTTTT.

This clonotype was picked up a small number of times. The chain uses TRBV20-1 and TRBJ1-6; 8 bases align to TRBD1. The CDR3 loop spans 13 amino acids. CDR1 and CDR2 (germline): DFQATT, SNEGSKA (reference sequence). The V gene end was trimmed by 6 bases and the J gene end by 8 bases; junction bases not matched to a gene: 6. CDR3 sequence: CSAEDRDHSPLHF. Written as DNA, the CDR3 is TGCAGTGCCGAGGACAGGGACCATTCACCCCTCCACTTT.

This clonotype was detected only a few times. The rearrangement uses TRBV4-1 and TRBJ1-2, with TRBD1 identical over 7 bases. CDR3 length: 15 residues. The V segment lost 0 bases and the J segment 4 bases; nucleotides outside the gene matches: 5. The germline gives CDR1 MGHRA, CDR2 YSYEKL. The CDR3 region is CASSQEGRGVYGYTF. Here the CDR3 DNA reads TGCGCCAGCAGCCAAGAAGGCAGGGGGGTCTATGGCTACACCTTC.

In this sample, this clonotype turned up a few times. This chain links TRBV6-6 with TRBJ2-7; 9 bases are shared with TRBD1. The V segment lost 2 bases and the J segment 3 bases; nucleotides outside the gene matches: 14. Germline-derived CDR1 and CDR2 are MNHNY and SVGAGI (reference sequence). This CDR3 has 18 amino acids. CDR3: CASSYPRDRDGIVYEQYV. CDR3 nucleotides: TGTGCCAGCAGTTACCCCCGGGACAGGGACGGTATAGTCTACGAGCAGTACGTC.

This clonotype was picked up many times. This chain joins TRBV7-9 and TRBJ2-1, with 7 nucleotides matching TRBD1. CDR1 SEHNR and CDR2 FQNEAQ come from the germline V gene (reference sequence). The CDR3 sequence is 15 residues long. V gave up 5 bases and J gave up 6 bases; unmatched junction bases: 10. Here the CDR3 DNA reads TGTGCCAGCAGCCCCCGACAGGGTACGGGCAATGAGCAGTTCTTC. It translates to CASSPRQGTGNEQFF.

This clonotype was seen a few times. V gene TRBV29-1 combines with J gene TRBJ1-1; 12 nucleotides line up with TRBD1. J was trimmed by 4 bases and V by 6 bases; bases with no gene match: 3. The CDR3 runs to 13 residues. Germline values: CDR1 SQVTM, CDR2 ANQGSEA. The CDR3 nucleotides are TGCAGCGTAGAGGGACAGGGGGCCACTGAAGCTTTCTTT. It encodes CSVEGQGATEAFF.

The chain uses TRBV6-5 and TRBJ2-1; 11 bases map to TRBD2. Unmatched junction bases numbered 4, after V lost 0 bases and J lost 9 bases. The germline gives CDR1 MNHEY, CDR2 SVGAGI. The CDR3 loop spans 15 amino acids. The CDR3 DNA is TGTGCCAGCAGTTACTCTAGCGGGGGGGCATTTGAGCAGTTCTTC. It specifies CASSYSSGGAFEQFF.

This clonotype was picked up many times. The genes are TRBV28 and TRBJ2-1, with a weak D call TRBD2 (6 bases). CDR1 is MDHEN and CDR2 is SYDVKM in the germline V gene. Trimming took 6 bases from V and 5 from J, leaving 20 bases between them. There are 16 residues in the CDR3. CDR3 DNA: TGTGCCAGCAGGGAGGGAGCAAGAACGATTAACAATGAGCAGTTCTTC. Translated, it gives CASREGARTINNEQFF.

V and J are TRBV10-2 and TRBJ2-7; unclear D gene. This CDR3 is 15 amino acids long. The germline V and J ends were trimmed by 6 bases and 0 bases, with 15 bases remaining between them. Germline-derived CDR1 and CDR2 are WSHSY and SAAADI. The CDR3, as DNA: TGCGCCAGCAGGGTTCCGAAAGGGTCCTCCTACGAGCAGTACTTC. It translates to CASRVPKGSSYEQYF.

In this sample, this clonotype turned up many times. This rearrangement joins TRBV4-3 to TRBJ2-1; 10 bases are shared with TRBD2. Germline V gene data show CDR1 as LGHNA and CDR2 as YSLEER. CDR3 length: 16 amino acids. V was pared by 0 bases and J by 6 bases, with 5 bases of the junction left unmatched. CDR3 nucleotides: TGCGCCAGCAGCCAAGAGCTAGCGGGGGAAGGCAATGAGCAGTTCTTC. Its protein product is CASSQELAGEGNEQFF.

This clonotype came up many times. V usage is TRBV4-1 and J usage is TRBJ2-3; the D gene could be TRBD1 or TRBD2 (5 bases each). This CDR3 has 15 amino acids. From germline, CDR1 is MGHRA and CDR2 YSYEKL. V was pared by 4 bases and J by 1 base, with 12 bases between. DNA of the CDR3: TGCGCCAGCAGCCTCCCAGAGGGGCGCACAGATACGCAGTATTTT. Translation: CASSLPEGRTDTQYF.